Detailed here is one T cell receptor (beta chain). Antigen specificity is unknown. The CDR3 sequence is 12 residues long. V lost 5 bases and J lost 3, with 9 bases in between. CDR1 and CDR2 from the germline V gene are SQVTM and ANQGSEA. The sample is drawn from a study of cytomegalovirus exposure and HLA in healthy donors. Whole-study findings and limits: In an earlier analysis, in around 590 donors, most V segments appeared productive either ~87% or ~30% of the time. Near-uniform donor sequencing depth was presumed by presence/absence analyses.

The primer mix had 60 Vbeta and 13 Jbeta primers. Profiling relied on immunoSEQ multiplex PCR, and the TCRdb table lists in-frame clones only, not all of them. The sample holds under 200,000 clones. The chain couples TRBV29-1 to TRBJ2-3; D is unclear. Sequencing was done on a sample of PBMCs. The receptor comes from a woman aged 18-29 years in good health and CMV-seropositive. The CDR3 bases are TGCAGCGTTCTGTTTTCGACAGATACGCAGTATTTT. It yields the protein CSVLFSTDTQYF.